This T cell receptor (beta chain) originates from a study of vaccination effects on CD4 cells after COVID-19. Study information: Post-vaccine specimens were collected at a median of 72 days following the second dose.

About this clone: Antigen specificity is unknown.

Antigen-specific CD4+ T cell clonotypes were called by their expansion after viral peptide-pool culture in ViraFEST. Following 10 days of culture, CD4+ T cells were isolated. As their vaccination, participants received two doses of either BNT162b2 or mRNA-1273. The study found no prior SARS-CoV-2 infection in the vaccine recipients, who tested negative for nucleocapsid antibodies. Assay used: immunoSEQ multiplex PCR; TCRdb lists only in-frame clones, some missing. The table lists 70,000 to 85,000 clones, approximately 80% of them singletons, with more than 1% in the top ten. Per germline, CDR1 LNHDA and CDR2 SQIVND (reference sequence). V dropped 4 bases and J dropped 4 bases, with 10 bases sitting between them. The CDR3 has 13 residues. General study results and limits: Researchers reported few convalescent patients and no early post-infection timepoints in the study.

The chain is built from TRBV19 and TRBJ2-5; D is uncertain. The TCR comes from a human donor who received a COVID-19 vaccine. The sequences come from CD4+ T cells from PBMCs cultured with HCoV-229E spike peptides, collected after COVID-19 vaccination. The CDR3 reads CASSNSFGETQYF. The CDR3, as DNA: TGTGCCAGTAGTAACAGCTTTGGAGAGACCCAGTACTTC.